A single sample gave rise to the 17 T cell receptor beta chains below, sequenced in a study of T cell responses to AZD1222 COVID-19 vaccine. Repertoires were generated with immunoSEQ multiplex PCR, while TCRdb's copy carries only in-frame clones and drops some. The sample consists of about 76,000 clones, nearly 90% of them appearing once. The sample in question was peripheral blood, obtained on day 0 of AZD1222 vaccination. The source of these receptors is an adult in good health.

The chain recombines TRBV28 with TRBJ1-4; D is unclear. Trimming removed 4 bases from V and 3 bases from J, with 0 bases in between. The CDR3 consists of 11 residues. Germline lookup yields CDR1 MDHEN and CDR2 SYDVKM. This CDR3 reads CASSSNEKLFF. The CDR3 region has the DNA TGTGCCAGCAGTTCTAATGAAAAACTGTTTTTT.

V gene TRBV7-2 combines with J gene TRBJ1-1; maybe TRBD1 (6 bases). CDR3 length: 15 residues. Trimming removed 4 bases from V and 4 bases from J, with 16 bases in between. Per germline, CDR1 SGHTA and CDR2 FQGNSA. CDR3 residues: CASSSTRTDVTEAFF. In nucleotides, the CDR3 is TGTGCCAGCAGCTCAACTCGGACAGACGTCACTGAAGCTTTCTTT.

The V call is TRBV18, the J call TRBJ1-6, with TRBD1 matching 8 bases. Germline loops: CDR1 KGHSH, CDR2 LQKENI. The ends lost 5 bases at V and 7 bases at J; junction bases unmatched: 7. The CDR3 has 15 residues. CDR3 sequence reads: CASSYGQGGNSPLHF. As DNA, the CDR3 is TGTGCCAGCTCATACGGACAGGGAGGAAATTCACCCCTCCACTTT.

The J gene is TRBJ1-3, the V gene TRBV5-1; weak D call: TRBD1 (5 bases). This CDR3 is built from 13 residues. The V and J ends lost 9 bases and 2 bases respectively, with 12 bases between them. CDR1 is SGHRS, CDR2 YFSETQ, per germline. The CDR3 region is CATRGDPGNTIYF. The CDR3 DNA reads TGCGCCACCCGGGGGGACCCTGGAAACACCATATATTTT.

In nucleotides, the CDR3 is TGTGCCAGCAGGGGACAGCAAGAGACCCAGTACTTC. This sequence encodes CASRGQQETQYF. The genes are TRBV12-3 or TRBV12-4 and TRBJ2-5, with 7 bases matching TRBD1. This CDR3 comprises 12 residues. V was clipped by 6 bases and J by 2 bases; unmatched bases: 0.

For the CDR3, the DNA is TGTGCCAGCAGTTTAGGTACACGGAGAGATCAGCCCCAGCATTTT. Translated: CASSLGTRRDQPQHF. The genes are TRBV27 and TRBJ1-5; D gene uncertain. The CDR3 spans 15 residues. CDR1 and CDR2 from the germline V gene are MNHEY and SMNVEV (reference sequence). V was cut by 2 bases and J by 5 bases, with 13 bases left in between.

CDR3 coding DNA: TGTGCCAGTAGTGAAGGCTGGCTCTATGGCTACACCTTC. Translated: CASSEGWLYGYTF. V gene TRBV19 combines with J gene TRBJ1-2; no definite D call. Germline CDR1 and CDR2: LNHDA and SQIVND (reference sequence). Trimming left V 5 bases short and J 4 bases short, with 11 bases between. CDR3 length: 13 amino acids.

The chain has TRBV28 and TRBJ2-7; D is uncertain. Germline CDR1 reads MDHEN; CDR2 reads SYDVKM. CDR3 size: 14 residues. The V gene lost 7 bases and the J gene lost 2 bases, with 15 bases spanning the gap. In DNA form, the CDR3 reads TGTGCCAGCATCCGCGTTGCAGGACCCTACGAGCAGTACTTC. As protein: CASIRVAGPYEQYF. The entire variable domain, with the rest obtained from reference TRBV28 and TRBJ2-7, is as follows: DVKVTQSSRYLVKRTGEKVFLECVQDMDHENMFWYRQDPGLGLRLIYFSYDVKMKEKGDIPEGYSVSREKKERFSLILESASTNQTSMYLCASIRVAGPYEQYFGPGTRLTVT.

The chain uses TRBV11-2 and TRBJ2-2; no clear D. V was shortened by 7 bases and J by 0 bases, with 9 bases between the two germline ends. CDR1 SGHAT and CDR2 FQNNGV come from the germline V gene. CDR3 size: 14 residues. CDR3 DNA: TGTGCCAGCAACCTCGGCCCGAACACCGGGGAGCTGTTTTTT. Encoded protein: CASNLGPNTGELFF.

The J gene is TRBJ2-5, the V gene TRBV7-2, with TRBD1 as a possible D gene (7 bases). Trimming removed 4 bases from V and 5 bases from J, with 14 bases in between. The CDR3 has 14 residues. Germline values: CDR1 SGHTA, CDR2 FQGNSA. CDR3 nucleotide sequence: TGTGCCAGCAGCTCAAATTCAGGGGGGGAGACCCAGTACTTC. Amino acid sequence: CASSSNSGGETQYF. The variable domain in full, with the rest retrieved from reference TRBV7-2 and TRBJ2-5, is GAGVSQSPSNKVTEKGKDVELRCDPISGHTALYWYRQSLGQGLEFLIYFQGNSAPDKSGLPSDRFSAERTGGSVSTLTIQRTQQEDSAVYLCASSSNSGGETQYFGPGTRLLVL.

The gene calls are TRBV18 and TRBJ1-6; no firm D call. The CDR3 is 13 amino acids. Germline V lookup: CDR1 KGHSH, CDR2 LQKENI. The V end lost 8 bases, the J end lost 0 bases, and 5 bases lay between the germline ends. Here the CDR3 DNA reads TGTGCCAGCCTGAGCTCCTATAATTCACCCCTCCACTTT. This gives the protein CASLSSYNSPLHF.

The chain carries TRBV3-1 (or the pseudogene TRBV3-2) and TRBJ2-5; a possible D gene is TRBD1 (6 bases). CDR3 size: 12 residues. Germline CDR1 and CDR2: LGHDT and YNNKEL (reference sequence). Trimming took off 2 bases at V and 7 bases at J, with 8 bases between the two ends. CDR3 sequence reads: CASSQKGGTQYF. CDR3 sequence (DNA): TGTGCCAGCAGCCAAAAAGGGGGGACCCAGTACTTC.

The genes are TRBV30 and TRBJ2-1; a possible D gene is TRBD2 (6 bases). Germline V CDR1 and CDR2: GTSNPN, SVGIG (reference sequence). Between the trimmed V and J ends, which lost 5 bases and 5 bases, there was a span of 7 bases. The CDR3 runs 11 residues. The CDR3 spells CAWSGDNEQFF. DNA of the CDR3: TGTGCCTGGTCGGGGGACAATGAGCAGTTCTTC.

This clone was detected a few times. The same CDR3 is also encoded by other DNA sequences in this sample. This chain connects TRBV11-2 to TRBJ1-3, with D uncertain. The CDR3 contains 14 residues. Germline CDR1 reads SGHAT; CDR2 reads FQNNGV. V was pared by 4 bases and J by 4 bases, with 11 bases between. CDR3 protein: CASSSSRSGNTIYF. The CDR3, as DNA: TGTGCCAGCAGCTCCAGTCGTTCGGGAAACACCATATATTTT.

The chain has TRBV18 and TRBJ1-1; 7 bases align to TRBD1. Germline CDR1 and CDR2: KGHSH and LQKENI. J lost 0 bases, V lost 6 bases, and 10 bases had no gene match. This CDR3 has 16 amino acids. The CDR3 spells CASSLDRAHMNTEAFF. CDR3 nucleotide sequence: TGTGCCAGCTCGTTAGACAGGGCCCACATGAACACTGAAGCTTTCTTT.

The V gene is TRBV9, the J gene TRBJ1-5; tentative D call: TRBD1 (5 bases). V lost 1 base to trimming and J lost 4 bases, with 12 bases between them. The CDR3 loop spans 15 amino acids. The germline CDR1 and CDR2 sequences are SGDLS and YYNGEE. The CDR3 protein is CASSVSAGLNQPQHF. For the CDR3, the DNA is TGTGCCAGCAGCGTAAGCGCGGGACTTAATCAGCCCCAGCATTTT. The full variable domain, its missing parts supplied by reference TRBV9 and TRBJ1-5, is DSGVTQTPKHLITATGQRVTLRCSPRSGDLSVYWYQQSLDQGLQFLIQYYNGEERAKGNILERFSAQQFPDLHSELNLSSLELGDSALYFCASSVSAGLNQPQHFGDGTRLSIL.

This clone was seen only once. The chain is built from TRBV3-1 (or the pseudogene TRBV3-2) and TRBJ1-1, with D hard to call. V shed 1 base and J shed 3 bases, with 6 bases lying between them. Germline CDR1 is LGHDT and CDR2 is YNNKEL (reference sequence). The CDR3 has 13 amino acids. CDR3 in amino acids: CASSQGSDTEAFF. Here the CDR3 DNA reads TGTGCCAGCAGCCAAGGCTCGGACACTGAAGCTTTCTTT.